Below are 16 T cell receptor beta chains sequenced from a single sample in a study of technical replicates of blood from a few donors. Libraries were prepared by immunoSEQ multiplex PCR; TCRdb keeps only in-frame clonotypes and omits some of them. The sample yields tens of thousands of clones, 90% to 95% seen once. Material for sequencing was T cells isolated from PBMCs. These receptors all stem from a human donor in good health.

This chain connects TRBV28 to TRBJ2-7, with 11 bases that match TRBD1. The CDR3 is 14 amino acids. Trimming cost V 7 bases and J 3 bases; bases outside gene matches: 5. Germline V gene lookup returns CDR1 MDHEN and CDR2 SYDVKM. The CDR3 DNA is TGTGCCAGCAAAAGGGACAGGGGGATCTACGAGCAGTACTTC. This sequence encodes CASKRDRGIYEQYF.

Concerning this clone: Other DNA sequences within the sample encode an identical CDR3. Here the CDR3 reads CASSLTGSGNTIYF. Here the CDR3 DNA reads TGTGCCAGCAGCTTAACAGGGTCTGGAAACACCATATATTTT. The chain has TRBV7-2 and TRBJ1-3, with a tentative D call TRBD1 (6 bases). V was shortened by 2 bases and J by 1 base, with 6 bases between the two germline ends. The CDR3 length is 14 residues. Germline CDR1 and CDR2: SGHTA and FQGNSA.

This CDR3 is CASSLEDGGTDTQYF. CDR3 in DNA: TGTGCCAGCAGCTTAGAGGATGGCGGAACAGATACGCAGTATTTT. The V gene is TRBV13, the J gene TRBJ2-3; no clear D gene. In germline, CDR1 is PRHDT, CDR2 FYEKMQ (reference sequence). The V end was cut by 1 base, the J end by 3 bases, with 11 bases between. The CDR3 extends over 15 amino acids.

V is TRBV27 and J is TRBJ1-2, with D uncertain. Germline assignment: CDR1 MNHEY and CDR2 SMNVEV (reference sequence). This CDR3 spans 15 amino acids. The V end was cut by 5 bases, the J end by 7 bases, with 20 bases between. CDR3 nucleotide sequence: TGTGCCAGCAGTCCTAATCGGAGATTTCCCGGTGGCTACACCTTC. This gives the protein CASSPNRRFPGGYTF.

The chain combines TRBV19 with TRBJ2-7; 7 bases are a match to TRBD1. CDR1 LNHDA and CDR2 SQIVND come from the germline V gene (reference sequence). There are 14 residues in the CDR3. Trimming removed 4 bases from V and 1 base from J; junction bases left unmatched: 4. The CDR3 nucleotides are TGTGCCAGTAGTAAACCGGACAGGTCCTACGAGCAGTACTTC. It encodes CASSKPDRSYEQYF.

This chain joins TRBV27 and TRBJ1-5; D remains unclear. The CDR3 is 13 residues long. Trimming shortened V by 5 bases and J by 5 bases, and 10 bases separated the two germline ends. Per the germline V gene, CDR1 is MNHEY and CDR2 is SMNVEV (reference sequence). The chain's CDR3 is CASSPNRDQPQHF. The CDR3, as DNA: TGTGCCAGCAGTCCGAACCGAGATCAGCCCCAGCATTTT.

CDR3 DNA: TGTGCCAGCTCACCGGACAGGGAACAACTGTTTTTT. Its translation is CASSPDREQLFF. The chain has TRBV18 and TRBJ1-4; 8 nucleotides align to TRBD1. J gave up 12 bases and V 3 bases, and 3 bases lay outside the gene matches. The CDR3 has 12 amino acids. Germline CDR1 and CDR2: KGHSH and LQKENI.

V usage is TRBV28 and J usage is TRBJ1-2; D gene ambiguous. V lost 2 bases and J lost 0, with 4 bases in between. The CDR3 totals 13 residues. Germline-derived CDR1 and CDR2 are MDHEN and SYDVKM. The CDR3 nucleotides read TGTGCCAGCAGTTTACTTGCTAACTATGGCTACACCTTC. Protein sequence: CASSLLANYGYTF.

V and J are TRBV5-1 and TRBJ2-1; the match to TRBD1 covers 10 bases. CDR1 SGHRS and CDR2 YFSETQ come from the germline V gene. This CDR3 comprises 14 residues. J lost 8 bases, V lost 4 bases, and 6 bases had no gene match. The CDR3: CASSPTGTGDEQFF. The CDR3 DNA follows: TGCGCCAGCAGCCCTACCGGGACAGGGGATGAGCAGTTCTTC.

A single count supports this clone. The chain is built from TRBV27 and TRBJ2-7, with unresolved D. V dropped 5 bases and J dropped 2 bases, with 16 bases sitting between them. The CDR3 spans 15 residues. Germline V lookup: CDR1 MNHEY, CDR2 SMNVEV (reference sequence). The CDR3 region has the DNA TGTGCCAGCAGTGTAGATTTCATTACCACCTACGAGCAGTACTTC. It encodes CASSVDFITTYEQYF.

The CDR3 nucleotides read TGTGCCAGCAGTTTTAGGGGGTACGGCATGGATGAGCAGTTCTTC. Encoded protein: CASSFRGYGMDEQFF. The chain couples TRBV27 to TRBJ2-1; D possibly corresponds to TRBD1 (6 bases). Germline V gene sequence: CDR1 MNHEY, CDR2 SMNVEV (reference sequence). CDR3 length: 15 amino acids. V was pared by 3 bases and J by 8 bases, with 17 bases between.

The chain carries TRBV15 and TRBJ1-3; 7 positions match TRBD1. The ends lost 3 bases at V and 2 bases at J; junction bases unmatched: 4. This CDR3 is built from 15 residues. From germline, CDR1 is LNHNV and CDR2 YYDKDF (reference sequence). CDR3 amino acids: CATSRATGAGNTIYF. The CDR3 DNA reads TGTGCCACCAGCAGGGCCACAGGGGCTGGAAACACCATATATTTT.

V gene TRBV7-2 combines with J gene TRBJ1-2; weak D call: TRBD1 (5 bases). CDR1 is SGHTA and CDR2 is FQGNSA in the germline V gene. V lost 5 bases and J 8 bases, leaving 15 bases between the germline ends. The CDR3 extends over 13 amino acids. The CDR3 nucleotides read TGTGCCAGCAGCCCTAGGCAGGGCGGCGGCTACACCTTC. Its translation is CASSPRQGGGYTF.

The rearrangement uses TRBV21-1 and TRBJ1-2; the table assigns TRBD1, which was not confirmed against the DNA. TRBV21-1 is a pseudogene locus. The length of the CDR3 is 13 residues. Written as DNA, the CDR3 is TGTGCCAGCAGCAAAGCGCTGGAACAGATCGAAACCTTC. Translating it yields CASSKALEQIETF.

This clone was found a few times. This sequence joins TRBV28 and TRBJ2-1; 9 nucleotides line up with TRBD2. Germline V gene lookup returns CDR1 MDHEN and CDR2 SYDVKM. Unmatched junction bases numbered 6, after V lost 6 bases and J lost 0 bases. The CDR3 loop spans 16 amino acids. The CDR3 DNA sequence: TGTGCCAGCAGCCATATGACTAGCGGCTCCTACAATGAGCAGTTCTTC. It specifies CASSHMTSGSYNEQFF. Based on the CDR3 plus reference TRBV28 and TRBJ2-1, the full variable domain is DVKVTQSSRYLVKRTGEKVFLECVQDMDHENMFWYRQDPGLGLRLIYFSYDVKMKEKGDIPEGYSVSREKKERFSLILESASTNQTSMYLCASSHMTSGSYNEQFFGPGTRLTVL.

The chain uses TRBV18 and TRBJ2-5; D unclear. Germline assignment: CDR1 KGHSH and CDR2 LQKENI. The CDR3 sequence is 13 residues long. The germline V and J ends were trimmed by 2 bases and 1 base, with 5 bases remaining between them. In nucleotides, the CDR3 is TGTGCCAGCTCACCAAAGCCCCAAGAGACCCAGTACTTC. This encodes CASSPKPQETQYF.